This T cell receptor beta chain originates from a study of cytomegalovirus exposure and HLA in healthy donors. Germline CDR1 SNHLY, CDR2 FYNNEI. The J segment lost 8 bases and the V segment lost 7 bases, leaving 8 bases of the junction unmatched. The CDR3 length is 14 residues. PCR involved 60 Vbeta and 13 Jbeta primers. The method was immunoSEQ multiplex PCR; TCRdb's version includes in-frame clones alone and lacks a portion of them. The sample records just over 150,000 clones, nearly 80% being singletons. The clonotype was recovered from a woman aged 40 to 55 in good health and CMV-seronegative. The chain has TRBV2 and TRBJ2-1; 10 bases fit TRBD2. The sequencing sample was made of PBMCs. The CDR3 bases are TGTGCCAGCACGGAGCGGGGGGGCGTGGATGAGCAGTTCTTC. Protein product: CASTERGGVDEQFF.